This T cell receptor beta chain was sequenced during a study of OX40 agonist ivuxolimab in advanced cancers. Broader study findings: Nonresponders, in some cases, also had low normalized T-cell clonal expansion. Fewer expanded clones were found on average in CD4+ than in CD8+ T cells.

In the case of this clone: Its target is unknown.

Systemic immunosuppression or a history of autoimmune disease excluded patients. The table came from immunoSEQ multiplex PCR; TCRdb's copy has only in-frame clones and leaves some out. The sample has 20,000 to 30,000 clones, more than 70% seen once. This CDR3 is built from 14 residues. The V and J ends lost 2 bases and 2 bases respectively, with 9 bases between them. Germline V CDR1 and CDR2: SGDLS, YYNGEE. Source: CD4+ or CD8+ T cells sorted from blood, taken in a trial of the OX40 agonist ivuxolimab. The chain links TRBV9 to TRBJ2-3; D uncertain. This receptor was taken from an adult with an advanced solid tumor such as melanoma, head and neck, liver or kidney cancer. The CDR3 coding sequence is TGTGCCAGCAGCGTGAAAGTGATCACAGATACGCAGTATTTT. It is translated as CASSVKVITDTQYF.